This T cell receptor beta chain was sequenced for a study of CD8 T cells in ankylosing spondylitis. Points from the study as a whole: Several highly homologous variants made up a TCR beta motif that seemed to typify ankylosing spondylitis blood. CD8+ by phenotype, disease-linked clones were relatively rare in peripheral blood. Before this, some motif variants had been reported in reactive arthritis synovial fluid and blood.

This clonotype came up many times. Its antigen is currently unknown. Generation of TCR beta libraries employed quantitative 5'-RACE incorporating molecular barcodes. TCRdb ran MiXCR on the 5' RACE reads and lists one entry per CDR3 protein. In the table there are a few hundred thousand distinct CDR3 sequences, roughly a sixth of which are singletons. This CDR3 has 13 amino acids. Trimming stripped 6 bases from V and 4 bases from J, with 12 bases between. The clonotype comes from a male donor with ankylosing spondylitis. Sequencing was performed on blood, either unsorted or a sorted T cell fraction (not recorded which). The chain recombines TRBV12-3 or TRBV12-4 with TRBJ1-2, with D tentatively TRBD1 (5 bases). The DNA for the CDR3 is TGTGCCAGCAGGCCAGACAGTTTCTATGGCTACACCTTC. Translating gives CASRPDSFYGYTF.